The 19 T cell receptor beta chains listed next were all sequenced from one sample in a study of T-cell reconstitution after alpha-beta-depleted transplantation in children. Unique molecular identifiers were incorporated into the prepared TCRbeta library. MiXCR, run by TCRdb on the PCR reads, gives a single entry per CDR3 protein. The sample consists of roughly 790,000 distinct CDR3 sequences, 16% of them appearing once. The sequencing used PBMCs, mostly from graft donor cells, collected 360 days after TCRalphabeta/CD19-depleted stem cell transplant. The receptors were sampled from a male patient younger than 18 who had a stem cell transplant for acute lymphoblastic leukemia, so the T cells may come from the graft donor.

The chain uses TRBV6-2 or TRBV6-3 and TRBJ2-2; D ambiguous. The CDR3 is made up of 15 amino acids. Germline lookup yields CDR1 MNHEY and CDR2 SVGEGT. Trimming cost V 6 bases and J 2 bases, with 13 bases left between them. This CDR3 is CASSHGRINTGELFF. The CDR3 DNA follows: TGTGCCAGCAGCCACGGACGGATCAACACCGGGGAGCTGTTTTTT.

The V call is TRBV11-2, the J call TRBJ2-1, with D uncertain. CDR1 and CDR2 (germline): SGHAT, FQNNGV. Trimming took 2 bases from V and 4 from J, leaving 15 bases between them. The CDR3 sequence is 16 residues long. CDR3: CASSLFASITYNEQFF. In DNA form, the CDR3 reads TGTGCCAGCAGCTTATTCGCCAGCATAACTTACAATGAGCAGTTCTTC.

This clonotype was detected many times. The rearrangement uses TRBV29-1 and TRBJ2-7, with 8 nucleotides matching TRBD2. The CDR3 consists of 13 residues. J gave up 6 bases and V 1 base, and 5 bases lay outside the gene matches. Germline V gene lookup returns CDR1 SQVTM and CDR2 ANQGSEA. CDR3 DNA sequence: TGCAGCGTTGAAGCCGGGGGGGCAACCGAGCAGTACTTC. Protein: CSVEAGGATEQYF.

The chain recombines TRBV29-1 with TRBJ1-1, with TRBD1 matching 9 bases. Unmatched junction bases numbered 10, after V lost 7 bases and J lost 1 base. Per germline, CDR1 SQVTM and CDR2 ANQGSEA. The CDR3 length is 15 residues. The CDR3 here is CSARPGTGTNTEAFF. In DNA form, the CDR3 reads TGCAGCGCTCGTCCCGGGACAGGGACGAACACTGAAGCTTTCTTT.

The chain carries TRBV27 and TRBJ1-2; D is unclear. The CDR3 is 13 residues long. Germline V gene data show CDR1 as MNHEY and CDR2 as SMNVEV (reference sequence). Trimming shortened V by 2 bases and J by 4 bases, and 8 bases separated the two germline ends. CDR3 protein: CASSLQASYGYTF. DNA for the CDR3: TGTGCCAGCAGTTTACAGGCCTCCTATGGCTACACCTTC.

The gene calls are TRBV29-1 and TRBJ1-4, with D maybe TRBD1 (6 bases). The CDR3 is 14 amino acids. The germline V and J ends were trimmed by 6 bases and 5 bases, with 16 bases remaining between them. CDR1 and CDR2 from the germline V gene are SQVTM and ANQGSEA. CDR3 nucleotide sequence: TGCAGCGTCACAACAGGGCTTCACAATGAAAAACTGTTTTTT. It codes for CSVTTGLHNEKLFF.

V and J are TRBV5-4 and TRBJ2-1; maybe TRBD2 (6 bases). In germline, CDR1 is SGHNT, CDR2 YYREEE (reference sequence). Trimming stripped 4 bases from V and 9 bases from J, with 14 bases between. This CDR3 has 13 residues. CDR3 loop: CASSPPSRGEQFF. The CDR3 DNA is TGTGCCAGCAGCCCCCCCTCGCGGGGTGAGCAGTTCTTC. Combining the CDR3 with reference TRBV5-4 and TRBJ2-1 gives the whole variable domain ETGVTQSPTHLIKTRGQQVTLRCSSQSGHNTVSWYQQALGQGPQFIFQYYREEENGRGNFPPRFSGLQFPNYSSELNVNALELDDSALYLCASSPPSRGEQFFGPGTRLTVL.

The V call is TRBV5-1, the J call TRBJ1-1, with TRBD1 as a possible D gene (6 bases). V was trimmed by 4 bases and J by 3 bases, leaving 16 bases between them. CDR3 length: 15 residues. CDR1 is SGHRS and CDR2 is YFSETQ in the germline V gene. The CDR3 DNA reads TGCGCCAGCAGCGCCGCAGGGGCGGCGTACACTGAAGCTTTCTTT. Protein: CASSAAGAAYTEAFF.

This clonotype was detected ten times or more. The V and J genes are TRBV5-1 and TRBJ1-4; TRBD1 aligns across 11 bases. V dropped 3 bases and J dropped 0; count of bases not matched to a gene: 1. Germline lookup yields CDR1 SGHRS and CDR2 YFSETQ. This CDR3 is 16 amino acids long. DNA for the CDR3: TGCGCCAGCAGCTCGGGACAGGGGGCAACTAATGAAAAACTGTTTTTT. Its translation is CASSSGQGATNEKLFF.

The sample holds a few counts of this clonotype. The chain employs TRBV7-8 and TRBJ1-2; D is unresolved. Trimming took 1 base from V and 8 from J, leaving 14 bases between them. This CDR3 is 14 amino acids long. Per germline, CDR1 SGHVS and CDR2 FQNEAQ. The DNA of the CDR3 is TGTGCCAGCAGCTTAGTCTCGGCAGGAGTGGGCTACACCTTC. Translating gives CASSLVSAGVGYTF.

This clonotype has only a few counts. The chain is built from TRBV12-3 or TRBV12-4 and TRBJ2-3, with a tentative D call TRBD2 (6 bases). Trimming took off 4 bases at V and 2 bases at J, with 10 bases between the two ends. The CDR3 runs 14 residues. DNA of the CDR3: TGTGCCAGCAGTTCGGTAGCGGACACAGATACGCAGTATTTT. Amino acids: CASSSVADTDTQYF.

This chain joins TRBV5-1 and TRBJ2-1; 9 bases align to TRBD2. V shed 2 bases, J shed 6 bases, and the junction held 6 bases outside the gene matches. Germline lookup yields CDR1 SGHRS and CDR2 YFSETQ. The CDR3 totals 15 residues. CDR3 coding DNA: TGCGCCAGCAGCTTCGCCGGGACTAGCAGCAATGAGCAGTTCTTC. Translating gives CASSFAGTSSNEQFF.

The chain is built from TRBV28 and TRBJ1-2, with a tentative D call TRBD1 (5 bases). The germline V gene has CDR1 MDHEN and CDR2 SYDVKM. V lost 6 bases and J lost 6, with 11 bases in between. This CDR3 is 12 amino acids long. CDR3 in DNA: TGTGCCAGCAGGCCCAGGGTCGATGGCTACACCTTC. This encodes CASRPRVDGYTF.

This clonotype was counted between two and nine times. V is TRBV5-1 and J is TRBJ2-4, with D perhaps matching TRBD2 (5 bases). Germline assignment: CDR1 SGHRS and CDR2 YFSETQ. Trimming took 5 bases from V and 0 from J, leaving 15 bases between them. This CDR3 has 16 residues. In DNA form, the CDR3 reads TGCGCCAGCAGTGGGAGTACGCCCCTAGCCAAAAACATTCAGTACTTC. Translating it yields CASSGSTPLAKNIQYF.

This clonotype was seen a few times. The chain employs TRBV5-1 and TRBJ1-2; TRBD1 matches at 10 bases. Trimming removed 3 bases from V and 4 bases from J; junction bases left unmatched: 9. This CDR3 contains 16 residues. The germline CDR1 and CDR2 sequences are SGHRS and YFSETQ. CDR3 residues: CASSWEDRGSAYGYTF. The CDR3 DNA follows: TGCGCCAGCAGCTGGGAGGACAGGGGGTCCGCCTATGGCTACACCTTC.

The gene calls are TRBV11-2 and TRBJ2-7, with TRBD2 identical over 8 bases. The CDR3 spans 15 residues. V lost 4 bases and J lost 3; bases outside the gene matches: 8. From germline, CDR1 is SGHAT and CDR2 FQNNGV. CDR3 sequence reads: CASSSKLADYYEQYF. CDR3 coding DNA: TGTGCCAGCAGCTCCAAACTAGCGGACTACTACGAGCAGTACTTC.

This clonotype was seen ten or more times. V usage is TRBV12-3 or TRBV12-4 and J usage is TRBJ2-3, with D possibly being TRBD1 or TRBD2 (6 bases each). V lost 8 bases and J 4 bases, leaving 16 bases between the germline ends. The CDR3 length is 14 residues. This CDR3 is CASCPSGGPDTQYF. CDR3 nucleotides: TGTGCCAGCTGCCCCAGTGGGGGGCCAGATACGCAGTATTTT.

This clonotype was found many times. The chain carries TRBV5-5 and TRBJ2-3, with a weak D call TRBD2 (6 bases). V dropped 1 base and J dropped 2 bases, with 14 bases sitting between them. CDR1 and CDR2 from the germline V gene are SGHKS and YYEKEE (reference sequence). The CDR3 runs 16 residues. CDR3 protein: CASSLSLAAYTDTQYF. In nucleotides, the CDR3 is TGTGCCAGCAGCTTGTCACTAGCAGCATACACAGATACGCAGTATTTT.

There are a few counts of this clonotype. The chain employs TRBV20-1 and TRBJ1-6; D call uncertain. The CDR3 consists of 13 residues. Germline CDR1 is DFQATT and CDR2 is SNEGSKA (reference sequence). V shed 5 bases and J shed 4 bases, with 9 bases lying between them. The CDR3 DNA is TGCAGTGCTTTGACCCCTTATAATTCACCCCTCCACTTT. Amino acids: CSALTPYNSPLHF.